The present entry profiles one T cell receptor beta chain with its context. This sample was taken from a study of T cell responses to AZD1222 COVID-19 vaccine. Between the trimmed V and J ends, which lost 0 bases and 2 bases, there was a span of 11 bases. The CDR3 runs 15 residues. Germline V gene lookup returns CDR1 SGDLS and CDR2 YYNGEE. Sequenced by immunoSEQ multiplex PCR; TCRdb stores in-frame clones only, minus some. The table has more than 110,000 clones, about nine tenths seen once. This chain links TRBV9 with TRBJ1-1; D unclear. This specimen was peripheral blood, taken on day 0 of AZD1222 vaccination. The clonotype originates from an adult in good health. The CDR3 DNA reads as TGTGCCAGCAGCGTAGGTCCGGCAGCAAACACTGAAGCTTTCTTT. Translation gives CASSVGPAANTEAFF.